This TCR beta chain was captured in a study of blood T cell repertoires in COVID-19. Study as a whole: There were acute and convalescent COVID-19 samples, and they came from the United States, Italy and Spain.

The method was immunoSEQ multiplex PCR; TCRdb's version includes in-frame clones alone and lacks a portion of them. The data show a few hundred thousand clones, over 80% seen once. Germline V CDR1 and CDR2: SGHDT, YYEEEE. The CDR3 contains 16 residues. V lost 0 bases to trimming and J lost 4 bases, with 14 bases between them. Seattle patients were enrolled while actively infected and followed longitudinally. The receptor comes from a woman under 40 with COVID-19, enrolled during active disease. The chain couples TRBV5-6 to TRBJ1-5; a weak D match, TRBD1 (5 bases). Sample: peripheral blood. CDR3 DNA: TGTGCCAGCAGCTTGGGAGGGGCGGGGGATAATCAGCCCCAGCATTTT. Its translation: CASSLGGAGDNQPQHF.